This record looks at one T cell receptor (beta chain) sequence and its context. V was clipped by 4 bases and J by 4 bases, with 12 bases between them. Germline assignment: CDR1 SGDLS and CDR2 YYNGEE. The CDR3 contains 14 residues. The sample is drawn from a study of T cell clonotyping in hematopoietic cell transplantation. Assay used: immunoSEQ multiplex PCR; TCRdb lists only in-frame clones, some missing. The data show about 27,000 clones, approximately 94% seen once. The chain joins TRBV9 to TRBJ1-3; D unclear. Sample: peripheral blood mononuclear cells. This receptor was identified in a man aged 50 to 59 in good health. Some clones in this sample may be carry-over from other donors' samples. The CDR3 region is CASSPQVGGNTIYF. CDR3 sequence (DNA): TGTGCCAGCAGCCCGCAGGTAGGAGGAAACACCATATATTTT.